This TCR beta chain appears in the sequencing data of a study of OX40 agonist ivuxolimab in advanced cancers. In the study overall: A history of anti-PD-1, anti-PD-L1 or anti-CTLA-4 therapy was acceptable, and about 37% had some.

The timepoints at which blood was sampled were baseline, cycle 4 day 1, and cycle 7 day 1. The repertoire was sequenced with immunoSEQ multiplex PCR; TCRdb's copy has only in-frame clones and lacks some. The repertoire consists of tens of thousands of clones, with around 90% occurring once and the leading ten covering 2% to 2.5%. Study outcomes and limitations: No antigen was identified for the clonally expanded peripheral T cells. Doses of 0.1 to 3.0 mg/kg were accompanied by clonal expansion of CD4+ and CD8+ blood T cells by week 6.

The CDR3 contains 13 residues. V was pared by 2 bases and J by 3 bases, with 7 bases between. Germline V gene lookup returns CDR1 MDHEN and CDR2 SYDVKM. Concerning this clone: Its antigen is undetermined.

The sample here was CD4+ or CD8+ T cells sorted from blood, taken in a trial of the OX40 agonist ivuxolimab. The chain has TRBV28 and TRBJ1-1, with D perhaps matching TRBD1 (5 bases). This clonotype was obtained from an adult with an advanced solid tumor such as melanoma, head and neck, liver or kidney cancer. The CDR3 DNA sequence: TGTGCCAGCAGTTTAGGGGGGGACACTGAAGCTTTCTTT. This sequence encodes CASSLGGDTEAFF.